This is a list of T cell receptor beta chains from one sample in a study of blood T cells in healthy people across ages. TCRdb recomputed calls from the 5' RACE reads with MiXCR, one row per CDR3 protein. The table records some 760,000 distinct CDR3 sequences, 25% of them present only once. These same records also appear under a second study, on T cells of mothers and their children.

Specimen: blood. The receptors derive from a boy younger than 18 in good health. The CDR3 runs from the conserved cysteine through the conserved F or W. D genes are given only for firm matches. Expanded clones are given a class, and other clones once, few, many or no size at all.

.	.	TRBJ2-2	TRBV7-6	CASSFKSPGELFF	TGTGCCAGCAGCTTTAAGTCCCCCGGGGAGCTGTTTTTT
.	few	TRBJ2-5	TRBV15	CATSRDRGRGQYF	TGTGCCACCAGCAGAGATCGGGGCCGGGGGCAGTACTTC
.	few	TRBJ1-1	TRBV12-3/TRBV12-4	CASSLGQGSVNTEAFF	TGTGCCAGCAGTTTAGGCCAGGGATCGGTGAACACTGAAGCTTTCTTT
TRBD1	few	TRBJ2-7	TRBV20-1	CSAIRDSSYEQYF	TGCAGTGCTATCAGGGACAGTTCCTACGAGCAGTACTTC
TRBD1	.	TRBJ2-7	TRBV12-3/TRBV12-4	CASSPYGQGDYEQYF	TGTGCCAGCAGTCCGTACGGACAGGGAGATTACGAGCAGTACTTC
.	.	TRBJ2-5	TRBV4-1	CASSQAGLGETQYF	TGCGCCAGCAGCCAAGCGGGCCTGGGGGAGACCCAGTACTTC
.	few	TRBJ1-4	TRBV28	CASSYLGGDVEKLFF	TGTGCCAGCAGCTATTTAGGGGGGGACGTTGAAAAACTGTTTTTT
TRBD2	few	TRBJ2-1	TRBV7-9	CASSAGGIYNEQFF	TGTGCCAGCAGCGCCGGGGGGATCTACAATGAGCAGTTCTTC
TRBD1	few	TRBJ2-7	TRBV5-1	CASSIQGQPSYEQYF	TGCGCCAGCAGCATCCAGGGACAGCCTTCCTACGAGCAGTACTTC
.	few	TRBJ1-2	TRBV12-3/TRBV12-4	CASSLGQSPNYGYTF	TGTGCCAGCAGCCTGGGGCAGAGCCCGAACTATGGCTACACCTTC
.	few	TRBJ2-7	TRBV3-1	CASSQDPRDEQYF	TGTGCCAGCAGCCAAGATCCGAGGGACGAGCAGTACTTC
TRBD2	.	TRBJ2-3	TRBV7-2	CASSLGVGLAGGPDTQYF	TGTGCCAGCAGCTTAGGGGTTGGACTAGCGGGGGGGCCGGATACGCAGTATTTT
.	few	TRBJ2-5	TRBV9	CASSVGLSGETQYF	TGTGCCAGCAGCGTAGGGCTCAGCGGGGAGACCCAGTACTTC
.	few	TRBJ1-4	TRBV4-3	CASSPDGGPLKLFF	TGCGCCAGCAGCCCGGACGGAGGCCCGTTAAAACTGTTTTTT
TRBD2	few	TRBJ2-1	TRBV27	CASSADRGGEQFF	TGTGCCAGCAGTGCTGATAGGGGAGGGGAGCAGTTCTTC
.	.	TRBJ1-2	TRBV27	CASKLSGNYGYTF	TGTGCCAGCAAACTTTCGGGGAACTATGGCTACACCTTC
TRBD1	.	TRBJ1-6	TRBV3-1	CASSQEATGGSPLHF	TGTGCCAGCAGCCAAGAAGCGACAGGGGGTTCACCCCTCCACTTT
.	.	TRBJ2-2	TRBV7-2	CASSLDGTNTGELFF	TGTGCCAGCAGCTTAGATGGGACAAACACCGGGGAGCTGTTTTTT
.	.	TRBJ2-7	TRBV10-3	CAISFDAGETLEQYF	TGTGCCATCAGTTTTGACGCAGGGGAGACTTTAGAGCAGTACTTC
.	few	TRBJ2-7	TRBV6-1	CASSETPGPFYEQYF	TGTGCCAGCAGTGAAACGCCAGGGCCCTTCTACGAGCAGTACTTC
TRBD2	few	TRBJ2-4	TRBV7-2	CASSLMSGSQDIQYF	TGTGCCAGCAGCTTAATGAGCGGGAGTCAAGACATTCAGTACTTC
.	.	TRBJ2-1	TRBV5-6	CASSLTESPANEQFF	TGTGCCAGCAGCCTTACTGAGTCTCCGGCAAATGAGCAGTTCTTC
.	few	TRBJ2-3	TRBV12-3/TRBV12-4	CASSPGTASTDTQYF	TGTGCCAGCAGTCCCGGGACTGCTAGCACAGATACGCAGTATTTT
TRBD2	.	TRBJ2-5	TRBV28	CASSLWTSGSRETQYF	TGTGCCAGCAGTTTATGGACTAGCGGGAGTCGTGAGACCCAGTACTTC
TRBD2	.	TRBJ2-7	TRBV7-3	CASSLYPSGILSYEQYF	TGTGCCAGCAGCTTATACCCTAGCGGGATTCTTAGTTACGAGCAGTACTTC
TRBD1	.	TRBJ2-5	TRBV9	CASSATGRETQYF	TGTGCCAGCAGCGCGACAGGGAGAGAGACCCAGTACTTC
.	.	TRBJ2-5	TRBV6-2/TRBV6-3	CASSYSAASMGTQYF	TGTGCCAGCAGTTACTCGGCGGCTAGCATGGGGACCCAATACTTC
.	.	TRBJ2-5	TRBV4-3	CASSQVLWGRQETQYF	TGCGCCAGCAGCCAAGTACTGTGGGGCCGCCAAGAGACCCAGTACTTC
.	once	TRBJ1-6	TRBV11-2	CASTHWTQRTPLHF	TGTGCCAGCACCCATTGGACCCAACGGACACCCCTCCACTTT
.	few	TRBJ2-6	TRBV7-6	CASSLRGGANVLTF	TGTGCCAGCAGCTTGAGAGGTGGGGCCAACGTCCTGACTTTC
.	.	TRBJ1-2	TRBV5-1	CASSLEGTDGYTF	TGCGCCAGCAGCTTGGAAGGGACTGATGGCTACACCTTC
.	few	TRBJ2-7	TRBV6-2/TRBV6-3	CASNRQPPYEQYF	TGTGCCAGCAACCGACAACCCCCCTACGAGCAGTACTTC
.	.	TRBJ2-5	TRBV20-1	CSVGGAVETQYF	TGCAGTGTGGGGGGCGCGGTTGAGACCCAGTACTTC
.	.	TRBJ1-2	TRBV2	CASSAQGMEGYTF	TGTGCCAGCAGCGCTCAGGGGATGGAAGGCTACACCTTC
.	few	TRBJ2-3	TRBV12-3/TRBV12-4	CASKWGSGLTDTQYF	TGTGCCAGCAAATGGGGTAGCGGACTCACAGATACGCAGTATTTT
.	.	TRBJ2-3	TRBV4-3	CASSRKEGSTDTQYF	TGCGCCAGCAGCCGAAAGGAAGGGTCCACAGATACGCAGTATTTT
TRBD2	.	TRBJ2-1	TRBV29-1	CSVPSGVSSYNEQFF	TGCAGCGTTCCTAGCGGGGTTAGCTCCTACAATGAGCAGTTCTTC
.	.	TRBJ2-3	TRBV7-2	CASSLGFVGTDTQYF	TGTGCCAGCAGCTTAGGGTTTGTAGGGACAGATACGCAGTATTTT
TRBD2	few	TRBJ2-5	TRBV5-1	CASRDGGKDETQYF	TGCGCCAGTAGAGACGGGGGGAAGGACGAGACCCAGTACTTC
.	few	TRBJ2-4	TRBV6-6	CASSFPDPIQYF	TGTGCCAGCAGTTTCCCGGACCCCATTCAGTACTTC
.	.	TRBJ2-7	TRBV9	CASSVDPQGREQYF	TGTGCCAGCAGCGTAGACCCACAGGGACGCGAGCAGTACTTC
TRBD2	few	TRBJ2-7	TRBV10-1	CASSESSGSRDEQYF	TGCGCCAGCAGTGAGTCCAGCGGGAGTCGGGACGAGCAGTACTTC